The source of this TCR beta chain is a study of blood T cell repertoires in COVID-19. The CDR3 loop spans 12 amino acids. V was cut by 5 bases and J by 2 bases, with 5 bases left in between. CDR1 and CDR2 from the germline V gene are SGHTA and FQGNSA. In the authors' methods: Using reference gene primer amplification, nucleated cell counts were estimated. Clones were read by immunoSEQ multiplex PCR, and TCRdb kept only the in-frame ones, dropping some. V and J calls plus clone size are reproduced from that table; the DNA served to infer D and trimming. The table records 250,000 or so clones, around 84% of them present only once. Each participant's cohort was designated according to participant-reported clinical history.

V usage is TRBV7-2 and J usage is TRBJ2-3; D unclear. The sequenced material came from PBMCs or T cells enriched from blood (not recorded which). The TCR sequence derives from a man aged 35 to 55 who had recovered from COVID-19. In DNA, the CDR3 is TGTGCCAGCAGCCAAGCCACAGATACGCAGTATTTT. This encodes CASSQATDTQYF.